This passage covers 22 T cell receptor beta chains from one sample sequenced in a study of T-cell reconstitution after alpha-beta-depleted transplantation in children. Using unique molecular identifiers, the investigators prepared the TCRbeta library. TCRdb reprocessed the PCR reads with MiXCR, giving one entry per CDR3 protein. The sample records hundreds of thousands of distinct CDR3 sequences, 16% being singletons. The source was PBMCs from the stem cell graft donor, collected from the stem cell graft. The receptors stem from a human donor who donated a stem cell graft to a child with acute myeloid leukemia.

The gene calls are TRBV5-6 and TRBJ2-1; no definite D call. Germline CDR1 is SGHDT and CDR2 is YYEEEE. The V and J ends lost 4 bases and 7 bases respectively, with 12 bases between them. The CDR3 length is 13 residues. The CDR3 region is CASSRSPVNEQFF. The CDR3 DNA follows: TGTGCCAGCAGCCGGAGTCCGGTGAATGAGCAGTTCTTC. The complete variable domain, with remaining parts taken from reference TRBV5-6 and TRBJ2-1, reads DAGVTQSPTHLIKTRGQQVTLRCSPKSGHDTVSWYQQALGQGPQFIFQYYEEEERQRGNFPDRFSGHQFPNYSSELNVNALLLGDSALYLCASSRSPVNEQFFGPGTRLTVL.

This clonotype has a handful of counts. The V gene is TRBV5-6, the J gene TRBJ2-1, with D possibly being TRBD1 (6 bases). The CDR3 contains 17 residues. Germline CDR1 reads SGHDT; CDR2 reads YYEEEE. Trimming stripped 0 bases from V and 8 bases from J, with 21 bases between. The CDR3 DNA reads as TGTGCCAGCAGCTTGGTGACAGGTGTAAGGGATAGAGATGAGCAGTTCTTC. Translation gives CASSLVTGVRDRDEQFF.

This clonotype has a handful of counts. CDR3 region: CASSLWGLSDSPLHF. CDR3 nucleotides: TGCGCCAGCAGCTTATGGGGGCTGTCGGATTCACCCCTCCACTTT. V gene TRBV5-1 combines with J gene TRBJ1-6; possibly TRBD1 for D (6 bases). There are 15 residues in the CDR3. Germline V gene sequence: CDR1 SGHRS, CDR2 YFSETQ. V dropped 2 bases and J dropped 8 bases, with 14 bases sitting between them.

The V and J genes are TRBV30 and TRBJ1-1; D possibly corresponds to TRBD1 (5 bases). CDR1 and CDR2 (germline): GTSNPN, SVGIG (reference sequence). This CDR3 contains 14 residues. V was trimmed by 8 bases and J by 6 bases, leaving 22 bases between them. In nucleotides, the CDR3 is TGTGCCCTGCTGGGATACCCGAGGGGTTCTGAAGCTTTCTTT. Translation: CALLGYPRGSEAFF.

There are a few counts of this clonotype. This chain joins TRBV15 and TRBJ1-6, with D unclear. This CDR3 has 16 amino acids. The V end lost 0 bases, the J end lost 7 bases, and 13 bases lay between the germline ends. The germline gives CDR1 LNHNV, CDR2 YYDKDF (reference sequence). CDR3 loop: CATSRDRSVRNSPLHF. The CDR3 bases are TGTGCCACCAGCAGAGATCGGTCTGTTCGGAATTCACCCCTCCACTTT.

This sequence joins TRBV24-1 and TRBJ2-1; D is possibly TRBD2 (7 bases). Germline CDR1 and CDR2: KGHDR and SFDVKD. With 9 bases removed from V and 6 bases from J, the gap between germline ends came to 23 bases. The CDR3 has 16 residues. The CDR3 here is CATARGAQGYGNEQFF. CDR3 DNA sequence: TGTGCCACCGCCCGGGGGGCTCAGGGGTATGGCAATGAGCAGTTCTTC.

Turning to this clonotype: This may be a read error, as it is one base from a much larger clone. This chain links TRBV12-3 or TRBV12-4 with TRBJ2-2; TRBD1 matches 10 bases. This CDR3 spans 15 amino acids. The CDR3 region is CASSYRDRGTGEVFF. The CDR3 DNA reads as TGTGCCAGCAGTTACCGGGACAGGGGCACCGGGGAGGTGTTTTTT.

In its sample, this clonotype was seen many times. The CDR3 sequence: CSASDRVWDTQYF. The CDR3 DNA follows: TGCAGTGCTTCGGACAGGGTTTGGGATACGCAGTATTTT. The chain links TRBV20-1 to TRBJ2-3; 8 bases agree with TRBD1. After removal of 5 bases from V and 6 bases from J, the junction contained 7 bases not matched to a gene. This CDR3 contains 13 residues. Germline values: CDR1 DFQATT, CDR2 SNEGSKA (reference sequence).

There are many counts of this clonotype. The CDR3 protein is CASSYVVGGETQYF. The DNA for the CDR3 is TGTGCCAGCAGTTACGTCGTGGGGGGGGAGACCCAGTACTTC. This chain joins TRBV6-5 and TRBJ2-5; 7 bases line up with TRBD2. Germline assignment: CDR1 MNHEY and CDR2 SVGAGI. V lost 2 bases to trimming and J lost 5 bases; unmatched junction nucleotides: 5. The CDR3 is 14 amino acids.

CDR3 DNA: TGTGCCAGCAGTGAGGAGGGAGGGGGCCTTCTATCCTATGGCTACACCTTC. Protein: CASSEEGGGLLSYGYTF. The V gene is TRBV25-1, the J gene TRBJ1-2; TRBD1 aligns across 7 bases. The CDR3 runs to 17 residues. The V gene end was trimmed by 3 bases and the J gene end by 4 bases; junction bases not matched to a gene: 14. Germline V gives CDR1 MGHDK, CDR2 SYGVNS.

This clonotype was counted only a few times. The gene calls are TRBV25-1 and TRBJ2-1; a weak D match, TRBD2 (7 bases). Trimming stripped 5 bases from V and 1 base from J, with 15 bases between. The CDR3 covers 16 residues. Germline values: CDR1 MGHDK, CDR2 SYGVNS. The CDR3 sequence is CASSPWGGASYNEQFF. The CDR3 nucleotides are TGTGCCAGCAGTCCCTGGGGGGGGGCATCCTACAATGAGCAGTTCTTC.

The V gene is TRBV5-1, the J gene TRBJ2-7; possible D gene TRBD1, 6 bases. CDR1 is SGHRS and CDR2 is YFSETQ in the germline V gene. V was pared by 0 bases and J by 2 bases, with 9 bases between. This CDR3 is 14 amino acids long. CDR3 loop: CASSLGDTAYEQYF. CDR3 coding DNA: TGCGCCAGCAGCTTGGGGGACACCGCCTACGAGCAGTACTTC.

This clonotype was seen a handful of times. The chain links TRBV5-1 to TRBJ1-1; D gene unclear. V was cut by 4 bases and J by 1 base, with 14 bases left in between. The CDR3 covers 15 residues. Germline values: CDR1 SGHRS, CDR2 YFSETQ. This CDR3 is CASSPILTRNTEAFF. The CDR3 DNA sequence: TGCGCCAGCAGCCCGATTTTGACACGGAACACTGAAGCTTTCTTT.

The rearrangement uses TRBV7-8 and TRBJ1-3; D not resolved. The V gene lost 1 base and the J gene lost 4 bases, with 20 bases spanning the gap. The CDR3 loop spans 18 amino acids. The germline CDR1 and CDR2 sequences are SGHVS and FQNEAQ. The CDR3 loop reads CASSLVAGLRSLGNTIYF. In nucleotides, the CDR3 is TGTGCCAGCAGCTTAGTGGCGGGGTTACGATCTCTGGGAAACACCATATATTTT.

The gene calls are TRBV28 and TRBJ2-1; TRBD1 or TRBD2 may be the D gene (5 bases each). The V end lost 6 bases, the J end lost 5 bases, and 17 bases lay between the germline ends. The CDR3 contains 15 residues. Germline V gives CDR1 MDHEN, CDR2 SYDVKM. The CDR3 nucleotides read TGTGCCAGCAGGAAACAACTCGGGACCAACAATGAGCAGTTCTTC. Translation: CASRKQLGTNNEQFF.

This clonotype was counted a few times. The chain employs TRBV6-1 and TRBJ2-1; D possibly corresponds to TRBD2 (5 bases). Trimming removed 5 bases at V and 0 bases at J, with 11 bases between. The CDR3 has 15 amino acids. Germline CDR1 reads MNHNS; CDR2 reads SASEGT. The CDR3 DNA follows: TGTGCCAGCAGTCCGGGGTCTCGCTCCTACAATGAGCAGTTCTTC. This codes for CASSPGSRSYNEQFF.

In its sample, this clonotype was seen many times. The chain has TRBV21-1 and TRBJ1-6; TRBD1 is the table's D call, not checked against the DNA. TRBV21-1 constitutes a pseudogene. The CDR3 spans 14 residues. The CDR3 bases are TGTGCCAGCATCAGGGACAGGGGTAATTCACCCCTCCACTTT. Its protein product is CASIRDRGNSPLHF.

This clonotype appeared a few times. The rearrangement links TRBV7-9 to TRBJ2-2, with 9 bases matching TRBD2. V gave up 1 base and J gave up 0 bases; unmatched junction bases: 3. The germline gives CDR1 SEHNR, CDR2 FQNEAQ (reference sequence). The CDR3 length is 17 residues. For the CDR3, the DNA is TGTGCCAGCAGCTTAGAGCGGGGGGTATCGAACACCGGGGAGCTGTTTTTT. Translated: CASSLERGVSNTGELFF.

In its sample, this clonotype was seen once. A much larger clone lies a single base off, so this may be a read error. The CDR3 ends on some other residue instead of the conserved phenylalanine or tryptophan, so this is likely a read error. The chain is built from TRBV6-2 or TRBV6-3 and TRBJ2-1; 9 bases align to TRBD2. Unmatched junction bases numbered 6, after V lost 6 bases and J lost 3 bases. The CDR3 length is 15 residues. Germline CDR1 is MNHEY and CDR2 is SVGEGT. The CDR3 loop reads CASSTRLAVYNEQFY. The CDR3 DNA reads as TGTGCCAGCAGCACCCGACTAGCGGTCTACAATGAGCAGTTCTAC.

As regards this clonotype: A read error may be the cause here, since a much bigger clone is one base away. The rearrangement uses TRBV7-2 and TRBJ2-1; no definite D call. Germline CDR1 SGHTA, CDR2 FQGNSA. Trimming removed 8 bases at V and 13 bases at J, with 21 bases between. CDR3 length: 13 residues. The DNA of the CDR3 is TGTGCCAGCGGCGTAACCGAGGTTTCCCCCCAGTTCTTC. This gives the protein CASGVTEVSPQFF.

This clonotype was counted at least ten times. The genes are TRBV20-1 and TRBJ2-3, with 10 bases lining up with TRBD2. This CDR3 comprises 15 residues. Trimming took 0 bases from V and 4 from J; bases not matched to a gene: 4. Germline assignment: CDR1 DFQATT and CDR2 SNEGSKA (reference sequence). Here the CDR3 reads CSARDPSGGADTQYF. The DNA for the CDR3 is TGCAGTGCTAGAGACCCCAGCGGGGGGGCAGATACGCAGTATTTT.

The sample holds many counts of this clonotype. The chain recombines TRBV20-1 with TRBJ2-7; 8 nucleotides align to TRBD1. Germline CDR1 is DFQATT and CDR2 is SNEGSKA (reference sequence). This CDR3 region has 15 residues. Losses at the gene ends were 3 bases for V and 0 bases for J; bases not matched to a gene: 7. The CDR3 DNA reads TGCAGTGCTAGGACCCCGGGACAGGCCTCCTACGAGCAGTACTTC. Translating gives CSARTPGQASYEQYF.